The next 4 T cell receptor beta chains were all read from a single sample in a study of spatial heterogeneity in lung cancer. Indicated time point: blood at routine non-recurrence follow-up after resection. TCRdb fed the 5' RACE reads into MiXCR, producing one record per CDR3 protein. The sample comprises 95,000 to 120,000 distinct CDR3 sequences, 11% of which are singletons, and around 24% rests with the top ten. This specimen consisted of PBMCs, obtained at follow-up. The receptors here all came from a female donor with early-stage non-small cell lung cancer.

This clonotype has ten or more counts. The rearrangement links TRBV28 to TRBJ1-5; 7 bases are shared with TRBD1. Germline CDR1 MDHEN, CDR2 SYDVKM. V lost 6 bases, J lost 2 bases, and 7 bases stayed unmatched. The CDR3 extends over 15 amino acids. The CDR3 sequence: CASSPGQVGNQPQHF. CDR3 bases: TGTGCCAGCAGCCCTGGACAGGTGGGCAATCAGCCCCAGCATTTT.

This clonotype has just a few counts. The rearrangement uses TRBV5-1 and TRBJ1-6; D remains unclear. Trimming removed 0 bases at V and 4 bases at J, with 5 bases between. The CDR3 is made up of 14 amino acids. The V gene's germline CDR1 is SGHRS and CDR2 YFSETQ. The CDR3 is CASSLGEYNSPLHF. The CDR3 bases are TGCGCCAGCAGCTTGGGGGAATATAATTCACCCCTCCACTTT.

Only a few counts were recorded for this clonotype. The chain has TRBV3-1 and TRBJ1-2; D is ambiguous. This CDR3 region has 19 residues. The V gene lost 2 bases and the J gene lost 0 bases, with 22 bases spanning the gap. Germline V gene lookup returns CDR1 LGHDT and CDR2 YNNKEL (reference sequence). CDR3 protein: CASSQPVLARSTTNYGYTF. In DNA form, the CDR3 reads TGTGCCAGCAGCCAACCCGTCCTGGCCAGGAGTACTACTAACTATGGCTACACCTTC.

This clonotype has at least ten counts. The chain links TRBV5-4 to TRBJ2-3, with 9 positions matching TRBD2. Germline trimming cut 0 bases from V and 6 bases from J; bases unmatched to any gene: 5. CDR3 length: 15 residues. The germline CDR1 and CDR2 sequences are SGHNT and YYREEE (reference sequence). In nucleotides, the CDR3 is TGTGCCAGCAGCTTGGGTGGCGGGAGGGCCGATACGCAGTATTTT. Its translation: CASSLGGGRADTQYF.